This TCR beta chain was retrieved from a study of blood T cell repertoires in COVID-19. This CDR3 spans 12 amino acids. Trimming took 4 bases from V and 2 from J, leaving 5 bases between them. Germline CDR1 reads SGHDT; CDR2 reads YYEEEE. Profiled with immunoSEQ multiplex PCR; TCRdb holds only in-frame clones, not every one. Altogether approximately 150,000 clones are present, more than 80% being singletons, with the ten largest covering 3%. The material sequenced was peripheral blood. This chain joins TRBV5-6 and TRBJ2-3, with no clear D. The source is an older woman with active COVID-19. Here the CDR3 DNA reads TGTGCCAGCAGCGCGGACACAGATACGCAGTATTTT. Translating it yields CASSADTDTQYF.